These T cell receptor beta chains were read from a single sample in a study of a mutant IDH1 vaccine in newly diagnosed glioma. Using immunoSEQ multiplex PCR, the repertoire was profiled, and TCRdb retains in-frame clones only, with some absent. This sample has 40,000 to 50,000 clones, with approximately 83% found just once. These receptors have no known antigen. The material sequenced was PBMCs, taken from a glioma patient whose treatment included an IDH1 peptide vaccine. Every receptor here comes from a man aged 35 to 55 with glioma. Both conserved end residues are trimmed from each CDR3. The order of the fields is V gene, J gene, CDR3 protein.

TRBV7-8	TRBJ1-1	ASSNDGNTEAF
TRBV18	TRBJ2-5	ASSPPGQGGETQY
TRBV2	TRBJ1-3	ASTLEVASGNTIY
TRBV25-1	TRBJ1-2	ASSEDPDRTGYT
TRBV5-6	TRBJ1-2	ASSLIMPGQGSYT
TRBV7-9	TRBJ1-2	ASSLGRTYGYT
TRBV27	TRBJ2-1	ASSLGLLWF
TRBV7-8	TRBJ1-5	ASSSRDRYQPQH
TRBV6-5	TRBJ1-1	ASRSTHLGTEAF
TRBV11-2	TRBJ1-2	ASSQGLNYGYT
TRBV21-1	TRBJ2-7	ASSNDWVLHEQY
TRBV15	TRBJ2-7	ATSITSGAYEQY
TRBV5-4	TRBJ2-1	ASSLGLAGNNEQF
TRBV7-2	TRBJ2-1	ASSYATNEQF